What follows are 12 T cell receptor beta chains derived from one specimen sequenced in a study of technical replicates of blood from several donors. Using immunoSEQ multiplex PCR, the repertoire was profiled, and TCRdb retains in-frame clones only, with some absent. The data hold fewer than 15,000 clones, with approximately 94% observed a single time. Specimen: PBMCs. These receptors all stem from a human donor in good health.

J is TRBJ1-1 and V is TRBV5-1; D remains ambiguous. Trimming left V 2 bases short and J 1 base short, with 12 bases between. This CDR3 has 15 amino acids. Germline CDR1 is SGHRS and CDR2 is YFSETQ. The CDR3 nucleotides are TGCGCCAGCAGCTTAATATTGGCAGAGAACACTGAAGCTTTCTTT. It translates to CASSLILAENTEAFF.

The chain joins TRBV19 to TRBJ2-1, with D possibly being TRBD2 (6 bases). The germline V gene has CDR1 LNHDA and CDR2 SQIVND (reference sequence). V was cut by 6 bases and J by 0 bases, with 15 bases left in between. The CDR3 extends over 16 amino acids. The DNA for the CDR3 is TGTGCCAGTAGCCCCTCTAGCGTGAGCTCCTACAATGAGCAGTTCTTC. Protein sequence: CASSPSSVSSYNEQFF.

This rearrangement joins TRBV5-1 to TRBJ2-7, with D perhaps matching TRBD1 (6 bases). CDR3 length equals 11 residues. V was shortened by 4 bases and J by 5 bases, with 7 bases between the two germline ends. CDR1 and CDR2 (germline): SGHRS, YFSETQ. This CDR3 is CASSTGNEQYF. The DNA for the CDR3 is TGCGCCAGCAGCACAGGGAACGAGCAGTACTTC.

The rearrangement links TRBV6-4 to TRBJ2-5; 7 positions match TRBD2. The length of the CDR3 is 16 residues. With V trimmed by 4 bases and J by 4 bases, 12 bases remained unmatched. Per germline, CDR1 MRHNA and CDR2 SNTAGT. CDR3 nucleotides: TGTGCCAGCAGTGCCGTGGCGGGAGAGGGGCGAGAGACCCAGTACTTC. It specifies CASSAVAGEGRETQYF.

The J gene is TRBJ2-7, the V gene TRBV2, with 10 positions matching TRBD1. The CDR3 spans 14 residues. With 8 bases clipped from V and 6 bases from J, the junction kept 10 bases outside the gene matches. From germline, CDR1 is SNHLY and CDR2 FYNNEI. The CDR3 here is CASGQTGGRREQYF. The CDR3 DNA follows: TGTGCCAGCGGACAGACAGGGGGCAGGCGCGAGCAGTACTTC.

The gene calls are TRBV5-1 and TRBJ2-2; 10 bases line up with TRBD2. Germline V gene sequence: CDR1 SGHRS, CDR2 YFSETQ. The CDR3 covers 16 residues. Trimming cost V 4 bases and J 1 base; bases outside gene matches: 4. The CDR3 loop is CASSPGLAENTGELFF. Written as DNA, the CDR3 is TGCGCCAGCAGCCCTGGACTAGCGGAGAACACCGGGGAGCTGTTTTTT.

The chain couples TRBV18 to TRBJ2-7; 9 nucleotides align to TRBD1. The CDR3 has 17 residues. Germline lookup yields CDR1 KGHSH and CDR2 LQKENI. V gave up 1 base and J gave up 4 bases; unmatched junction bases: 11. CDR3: CASSPRLVTGGMYEQYF. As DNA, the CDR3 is TGTGCCAGCTCACCACGACTCGTAACAGGGGGCATGTACGAGCAGTACTTC.

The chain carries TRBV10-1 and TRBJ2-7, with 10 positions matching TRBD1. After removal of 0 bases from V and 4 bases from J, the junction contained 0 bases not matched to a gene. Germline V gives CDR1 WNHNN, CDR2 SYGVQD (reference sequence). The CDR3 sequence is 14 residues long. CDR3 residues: CASSESGQGYEQYF. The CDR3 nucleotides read TGCGCCAGCAGTGAGTCGGGACAGGGGTACGAGCAGTACTTC.

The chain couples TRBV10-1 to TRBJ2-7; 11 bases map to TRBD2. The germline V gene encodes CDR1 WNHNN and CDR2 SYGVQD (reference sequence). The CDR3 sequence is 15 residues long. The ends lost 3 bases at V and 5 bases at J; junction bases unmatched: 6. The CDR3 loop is CASSDVAGGQHEQYF. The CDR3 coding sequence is TGCGCCAGCAGTGACGTAGCGGGAGGGCAACACGAGCAGTACTTC.

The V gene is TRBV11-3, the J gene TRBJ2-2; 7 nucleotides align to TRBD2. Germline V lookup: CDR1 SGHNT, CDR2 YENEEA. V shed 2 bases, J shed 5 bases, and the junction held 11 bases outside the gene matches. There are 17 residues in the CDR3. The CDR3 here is CASSLNSWRETTGELFF. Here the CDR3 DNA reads TGTGCCAGCAGCTTAAATTCGTGGCGGGAGACGACCGGGGAGCTGTTTTTT.

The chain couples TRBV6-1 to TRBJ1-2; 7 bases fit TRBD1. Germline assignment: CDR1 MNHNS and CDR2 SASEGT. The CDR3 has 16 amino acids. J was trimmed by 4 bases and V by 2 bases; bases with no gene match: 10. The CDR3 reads CASSEPPGQPPYGYTF. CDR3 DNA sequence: TGTGCCAGCAGTGAACCGCCGGGACAGCCGCCCTATGGCTACACCTTC.

The CDR3 DNA sequence: TGTGCTAGTGGTTTAGGTATCCAGGGAGGCTATGGCTACACCTTC. This gives the protein CASGLGIQGGYGYTF. The chain joins TRBV12-5 to TRBJ1-2; D might be TRBD1 (5 bases). V lost 3 bases to trimming and J lost 4 bases, with 15 bases between them. Germline V gives CDR1 LGHNT, CDR2 FRNRAP. The CDR3 has 15 amino acids.